This TCR beta chain is drawn from a study of blood T cell repertoires in COVID-19. The sample holds a few counts of this clone. Assay: immunoSEQ multiplex PCR; the TCRdb copy retains only in-frame clones and omits some. The repertoire holds 250,000 to 350,000 clones, with roughly 90% as singletons. Input material: peripheral blood. This TCR was sampled from a man aged 18 to 35 who had recovered from COVID-19.

The CDR3 here is CASTETGTRNQPQHF. For the CDR3, the DNA is TGTGCCAGCACCGAGACCGGGACAAGAAACCAGCCCCAGCATTTT. The chain joins TRBV27 to TRBJ1-5; TRBD1 might be the D (6 bases). The V end was cut by 7 bases, the J end by 7 bases, with 20 bases between. Germline V gene sequence: CDR1 MNHEY, CDR2 SMNVEV (reference sequence). The CDR3 has 15 amino acids.